This T cell receptor beta chain originates from a study of metastatic and nonmetastatic thyroid tumors. Points from the study as a whole: Compared with benign nodules, malignant thyroid tumors were reported to have significantly higher TCR beta diversity in both blood and tumor.

Among the patients, none had received any treatment before thyroid surgery. This clone was seen only a few times. Antigen unknown. TCRdb reprocessed the PCR reads via MiXCR. The table has about 4,300 clones, roughly 22% seen once; the top ten hold 8.2%. The sequence was collected from a female donor with papillary thyroid cancer or a benign thyroid nodule (not recorded which). Some clones in this sample may be carry-over from other donors' samples. The sample consisted of tumor tissue.

The CDR3 protein is CASIRDPEEEYF. As DNA, the CDR3 is TGTGCCAGCATCCGGGACCCCGAGGAGGAGTACTTC. The chain uses TRBV2 and TRBJ2-7; D tentatively fits TRBD1 or TRBD2 (5 bases each). The CDR3 runs to 12 residues. Trimming took off 7 bases at V and 11 bases at J, with 18 bases between the two ends. Germline-derived CDR1 and CDR2 are SNHLY and FYNNEI.